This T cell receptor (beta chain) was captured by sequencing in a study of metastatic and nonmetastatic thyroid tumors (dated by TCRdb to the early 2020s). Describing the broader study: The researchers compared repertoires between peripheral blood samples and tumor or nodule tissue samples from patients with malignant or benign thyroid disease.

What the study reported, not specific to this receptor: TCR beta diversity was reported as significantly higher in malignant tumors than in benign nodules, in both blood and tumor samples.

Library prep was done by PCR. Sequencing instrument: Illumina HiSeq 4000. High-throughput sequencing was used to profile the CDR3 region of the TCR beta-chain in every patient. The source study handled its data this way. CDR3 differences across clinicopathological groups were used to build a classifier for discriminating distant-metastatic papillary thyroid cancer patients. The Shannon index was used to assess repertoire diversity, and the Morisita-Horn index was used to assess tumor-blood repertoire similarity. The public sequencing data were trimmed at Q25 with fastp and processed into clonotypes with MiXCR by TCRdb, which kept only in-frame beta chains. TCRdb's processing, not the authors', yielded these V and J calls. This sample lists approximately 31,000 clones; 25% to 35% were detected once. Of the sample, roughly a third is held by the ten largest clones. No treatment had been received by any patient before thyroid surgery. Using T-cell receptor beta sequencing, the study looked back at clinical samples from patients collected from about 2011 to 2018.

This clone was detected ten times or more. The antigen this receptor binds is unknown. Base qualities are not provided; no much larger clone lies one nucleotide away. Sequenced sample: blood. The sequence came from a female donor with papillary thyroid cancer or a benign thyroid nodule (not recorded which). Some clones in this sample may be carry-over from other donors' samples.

The CDR3 amino acid sequence is: CASSGLLAGAYNEQFF. The DNA sequence follows: TGTGCCAGCAGTGGGTTACTAGCGGGGGCTTACAATGAGCAGTTCTTC. Recombination linked TRBV6-1 to TRBJ2-1; 11 bases in the junction line up with TRBD2. V and J are trimmed by 4 bases and 4 bases, and the gene matches miss 6 bases of the junction. Per the germline V gene, MNHNS is the CDR1 and SASEGT is the CDR2. Spanning cysteine to phenylalanine, the CDR3 consists of 16 amino acids. The CDR3 DNA has 48 bases and is translated from base 1.